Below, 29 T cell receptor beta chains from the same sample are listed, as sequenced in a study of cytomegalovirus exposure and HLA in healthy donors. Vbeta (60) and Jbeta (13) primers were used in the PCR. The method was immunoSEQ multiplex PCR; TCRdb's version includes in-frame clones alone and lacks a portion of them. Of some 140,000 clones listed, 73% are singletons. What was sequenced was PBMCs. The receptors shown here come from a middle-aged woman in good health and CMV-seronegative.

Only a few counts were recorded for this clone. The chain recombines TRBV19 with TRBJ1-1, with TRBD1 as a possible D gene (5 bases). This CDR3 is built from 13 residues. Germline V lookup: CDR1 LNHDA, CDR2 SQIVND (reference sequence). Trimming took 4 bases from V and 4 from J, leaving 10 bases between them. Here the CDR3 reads CASSTGYGTEAFF. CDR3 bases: TGTGCCAGTAGTACAGGGTATGGCACTGAAGCTTTCTTT.

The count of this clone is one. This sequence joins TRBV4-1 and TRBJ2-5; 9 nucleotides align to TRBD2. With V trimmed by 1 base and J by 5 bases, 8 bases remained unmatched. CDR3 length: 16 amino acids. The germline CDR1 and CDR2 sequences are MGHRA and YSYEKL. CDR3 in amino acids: CASSQVLAGGIETQYF. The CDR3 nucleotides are TGCGCCAGCAGCCAAGTCTTGGCGGGGGGGATTGAGACCCAGTACTTC.

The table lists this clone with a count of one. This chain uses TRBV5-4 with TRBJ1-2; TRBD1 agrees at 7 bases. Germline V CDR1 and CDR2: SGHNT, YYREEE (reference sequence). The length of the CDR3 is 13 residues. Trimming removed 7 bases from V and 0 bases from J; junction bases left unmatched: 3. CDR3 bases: TGTGCCAGCCACAGGGGAGCTAACTATGGCTACACCTTC. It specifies CASHRGANYGYTF.

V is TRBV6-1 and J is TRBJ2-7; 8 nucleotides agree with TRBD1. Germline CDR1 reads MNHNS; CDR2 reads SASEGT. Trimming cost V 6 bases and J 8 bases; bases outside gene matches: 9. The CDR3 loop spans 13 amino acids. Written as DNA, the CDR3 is TGTGCCAGCAGGGACAGGGCTTTTGGAAAGCAGTACGTC. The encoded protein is CASRDRAFGKQYV.

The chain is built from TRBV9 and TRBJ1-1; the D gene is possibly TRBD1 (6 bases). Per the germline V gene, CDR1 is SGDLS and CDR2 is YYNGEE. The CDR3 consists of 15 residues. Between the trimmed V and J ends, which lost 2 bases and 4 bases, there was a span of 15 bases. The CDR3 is CASSVSGGPLTEAFF. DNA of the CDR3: TGTGCCAGCAGCGTTTCCGGGGGGCCCCTCACTGAAGCTTTCTTT.

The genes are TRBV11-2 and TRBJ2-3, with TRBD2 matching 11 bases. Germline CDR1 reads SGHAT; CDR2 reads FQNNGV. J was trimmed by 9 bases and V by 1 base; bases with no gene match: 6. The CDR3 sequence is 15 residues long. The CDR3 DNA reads TGTGCCAGCAGCTTAGTCGGGACTAGCGGTAGAACGCAGTATTTT. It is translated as CASSLVGTSGRTQYF. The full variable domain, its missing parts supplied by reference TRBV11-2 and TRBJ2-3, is EAGVAQSPRYKIIEKRQSVAFWCNPISGHATLYWYQQILGQGPKLLIQFQNNGVVDDSQLPKDRFSAERLKGVDSTLKIQPAKLEDSAVYLCASSLVGTSGRTQYFGPGTRLTVL.

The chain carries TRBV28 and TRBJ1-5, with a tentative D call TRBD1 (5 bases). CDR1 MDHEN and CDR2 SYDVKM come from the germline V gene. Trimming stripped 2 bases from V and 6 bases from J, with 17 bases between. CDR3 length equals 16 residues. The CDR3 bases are TGTGCCAGCAGTTTACCGGACCACAGGTTAGGTCAGCCCCAGCATTTT. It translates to CASSLPDHRLGQPQHF.

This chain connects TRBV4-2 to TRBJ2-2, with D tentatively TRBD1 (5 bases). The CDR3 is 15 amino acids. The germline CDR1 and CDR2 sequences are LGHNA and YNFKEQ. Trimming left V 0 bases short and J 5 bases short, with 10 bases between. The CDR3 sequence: CASSQETGATGELFF. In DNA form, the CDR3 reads TGTGCCAGCAGCCAAGAAACAGGAGCTACCGGGGAGCTGTTTTTT.

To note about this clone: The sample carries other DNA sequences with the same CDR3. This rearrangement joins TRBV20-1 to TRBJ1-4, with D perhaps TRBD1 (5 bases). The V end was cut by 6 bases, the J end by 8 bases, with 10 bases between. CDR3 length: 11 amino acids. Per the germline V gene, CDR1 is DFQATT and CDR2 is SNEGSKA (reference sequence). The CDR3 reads CSAERGEKLFF. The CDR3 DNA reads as TGCAGTGCCGAGCGGGGGGAAAAACTGTTTTTT.

DNA for the CDR3: TGTGCCAGCAGCTCCCAAGAGTGGAGTGAGCAGTTCTTC. It encodes CASSSQEWSEQFF. V usage is TRBV7-9 and J usage is TRBJ2-1; D unresolved. Trimming took off 4 bases at V and 9 bases at J, with 13 bases between the two ends. CDR1 SEHNR and CDR2 FQNEAQ come from the germline V gene (reference sequence). CDR3 length: 13 residues. The entire variable domain, with the rest obtained from reference TRBV7-9 and TRBJ2-1, is as follows: DTGVSQNPRHKITKRGQNVTFRCDPISEHNRLYWYRQTLGQGPEFLTYFQNEAQLEKSRLLSDRFSAERPKGSFSTLEIQRTEQGDSAMYLCASSSQEWSEQFFGPGTRLTVL.

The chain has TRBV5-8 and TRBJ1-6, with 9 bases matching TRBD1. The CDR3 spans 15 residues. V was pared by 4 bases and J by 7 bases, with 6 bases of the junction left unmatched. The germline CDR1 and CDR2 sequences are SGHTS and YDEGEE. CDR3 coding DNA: TGTGCCAGCAGCGGGACGGGACAGGGAAATTCACCCCTCCACTTT. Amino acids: CASSGTGQGNSPLHF.

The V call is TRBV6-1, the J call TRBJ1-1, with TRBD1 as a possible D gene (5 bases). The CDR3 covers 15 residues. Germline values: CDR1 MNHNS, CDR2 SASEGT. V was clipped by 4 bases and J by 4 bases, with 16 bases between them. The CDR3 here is CASSVLAGKSTEAFF. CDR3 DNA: TGTGCCAGCAGTGTTCTCGCAGGGAAAAGCACTGAAGCTTTCTTT.

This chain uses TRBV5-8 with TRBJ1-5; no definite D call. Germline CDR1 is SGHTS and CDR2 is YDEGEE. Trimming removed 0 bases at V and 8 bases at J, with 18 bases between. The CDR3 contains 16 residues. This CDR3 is CASSLVDLIYSEPQHF. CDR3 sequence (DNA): TGTGCCAGCAGCTTGGTCGATCTCATCTACTCTGAGCCCCAGCATTTT.

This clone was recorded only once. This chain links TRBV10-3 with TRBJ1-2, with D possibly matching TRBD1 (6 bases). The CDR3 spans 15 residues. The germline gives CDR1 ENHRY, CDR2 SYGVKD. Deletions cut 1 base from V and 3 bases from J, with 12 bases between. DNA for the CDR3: TGTGCCATCAGTGAGTTACCGGGGGGCGACTATGGCTACACCTTC. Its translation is CAISELPGGDYGYTF.

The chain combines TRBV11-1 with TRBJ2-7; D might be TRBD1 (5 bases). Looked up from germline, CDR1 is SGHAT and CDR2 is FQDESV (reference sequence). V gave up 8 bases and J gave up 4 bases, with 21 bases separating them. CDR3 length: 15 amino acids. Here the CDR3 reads CASLRGDGWIYEQYV. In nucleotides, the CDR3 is TGTGCCAGCTTAAGGGGCGACGGATGGATTTACGAGCAGTACGTC.

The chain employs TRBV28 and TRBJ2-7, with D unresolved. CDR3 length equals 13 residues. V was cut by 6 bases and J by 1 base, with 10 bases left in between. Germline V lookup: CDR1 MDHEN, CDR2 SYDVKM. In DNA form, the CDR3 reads TGTGCCAGCAGCCCCGACAATTCCTACGAGCAGTACGTC. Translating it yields CASSPDNSYEQYV.

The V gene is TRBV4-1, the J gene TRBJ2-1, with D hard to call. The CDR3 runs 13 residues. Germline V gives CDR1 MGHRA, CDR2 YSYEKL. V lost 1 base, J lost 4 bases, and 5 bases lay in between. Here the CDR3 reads CASSQAVYNEQFF. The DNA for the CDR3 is TGCGCCAGCAGCCAAGCGGTTTACAATGAGCAGTTCTTC.

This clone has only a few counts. The CDR3 is CAISGGLGKGGTGELFF. DNA for the CDR3: TGTGCCATCAGTGGTGGTCTCGGCAAGGGAGGCACCGGGGAGCTGTTTTTT. The gene calls are TRBV10-3 and TRBJ2-2; D is possibly TRBD2 (6 bases). V was pared by 4 bases and J by 4 bases, with 19 bases between. The CDR3 length is 17 residues. Germline V gene lookup returns CDR1 ENHRY and CDR2 SYGVKD.

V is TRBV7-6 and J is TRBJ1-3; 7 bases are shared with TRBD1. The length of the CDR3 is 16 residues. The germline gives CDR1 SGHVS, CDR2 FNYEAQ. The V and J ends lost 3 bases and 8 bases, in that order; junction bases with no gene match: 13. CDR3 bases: TGTGCCAGCAGCTTCCACACAGGGGAAATAGGAGACACCATATATTTT. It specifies CASSFHTGEIGDTIYF.

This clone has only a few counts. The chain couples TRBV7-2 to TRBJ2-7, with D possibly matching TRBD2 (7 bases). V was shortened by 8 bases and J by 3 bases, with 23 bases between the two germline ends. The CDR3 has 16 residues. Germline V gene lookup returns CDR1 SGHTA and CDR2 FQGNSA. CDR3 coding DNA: TGTGCCAGCGGGGGGCTAGCGGACCGGAATTTCTACGAGCAGTACTTC. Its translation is CASGGLADRNFYEQYF.

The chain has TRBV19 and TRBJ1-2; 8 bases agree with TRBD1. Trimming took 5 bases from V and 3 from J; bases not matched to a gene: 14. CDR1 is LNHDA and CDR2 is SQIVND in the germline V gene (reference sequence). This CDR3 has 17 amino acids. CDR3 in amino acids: CASSSVDRGWVYYGYTF. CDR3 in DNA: TGTGCCAGTAGTTCCGTCGACAGGGGATGGGTATACTATGGCTACACCTTC.

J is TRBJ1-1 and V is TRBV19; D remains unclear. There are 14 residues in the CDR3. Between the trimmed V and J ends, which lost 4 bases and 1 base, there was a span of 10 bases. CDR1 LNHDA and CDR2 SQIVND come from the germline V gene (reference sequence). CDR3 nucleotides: TGTGCCAGTAGTAGGAACGGAGAGAACACTGAAGCTTTCTTT. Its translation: CASSRNGENTEAFF.

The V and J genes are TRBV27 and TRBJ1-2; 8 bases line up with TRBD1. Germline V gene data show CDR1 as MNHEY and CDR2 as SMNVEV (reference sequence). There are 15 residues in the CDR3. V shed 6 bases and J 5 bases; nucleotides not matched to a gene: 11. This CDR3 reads CASRLKGTGGYGYTF. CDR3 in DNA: TGTGCCAGCAGGTTAAAAGGGACAGGAGGGTATGGCTACACCTTC.

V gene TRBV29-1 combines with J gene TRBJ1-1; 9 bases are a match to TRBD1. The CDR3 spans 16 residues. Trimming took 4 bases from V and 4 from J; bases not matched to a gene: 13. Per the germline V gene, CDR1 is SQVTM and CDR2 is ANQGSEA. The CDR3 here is CSVGDRASLTLTEAFF. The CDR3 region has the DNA TGCAGCGTTGGGGACAGGGCATCCTTAACCCTCACTGAAGCTTTCTTT.

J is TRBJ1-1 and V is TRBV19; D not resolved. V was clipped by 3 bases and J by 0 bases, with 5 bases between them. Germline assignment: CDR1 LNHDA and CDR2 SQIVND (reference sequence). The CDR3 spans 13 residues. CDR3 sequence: CASSIVVNTEAFF. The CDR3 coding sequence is TGTGCCAGTAGTATCGTAGTGAACACTGAAGCTTTCTTT.

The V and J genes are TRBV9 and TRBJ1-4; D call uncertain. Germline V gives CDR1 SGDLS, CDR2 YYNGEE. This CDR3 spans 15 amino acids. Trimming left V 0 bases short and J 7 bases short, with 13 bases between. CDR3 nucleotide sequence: TGTGCCAGCAGCGTAGATGCGGCTGAGGGTGAAAAACTGTTTTTT. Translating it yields CASSVDAAEGEKLFF.

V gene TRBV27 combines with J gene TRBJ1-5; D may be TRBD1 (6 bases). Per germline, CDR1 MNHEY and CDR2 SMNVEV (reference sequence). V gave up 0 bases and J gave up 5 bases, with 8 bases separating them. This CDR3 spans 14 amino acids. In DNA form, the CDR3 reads TGTGCCAGCAGTTTATCCCAGGGGTATCAGCCCCAGCATTTT. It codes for CASSLSQGYQPQHF.

CDR3 amino acids: CASSVVAGGEDGYTF. CDR3 coding DNA: TGTGCCAGCAGCGTTGTGGCAGGGGGCGAAGATGGCTACACCTTC. V gene TRBV9 combines with J gene TRBJ1-2; 8 nucleotides align to TRBD1. V lost 2 bases, J lost 6 bases, and 9 bases stayed unmatched. The CDR3 is made up of 15 amino acids. Germline-derived CDR1 and CDR2 are SGDLS and YYNGEE. Based on the CDR3 plus reference TRBV9 and TRBJ1-2, the full variable domain is DSGVTQTPKHLITATGQRVTLRCSPRSGDLSVYWYQQSLDQGLQFLIQYYNGEERAKGNILERFSAQQFPDLHSELNLSSLELGDSALYFCASSVVAGGEDGYTFGSGTRLTVV.

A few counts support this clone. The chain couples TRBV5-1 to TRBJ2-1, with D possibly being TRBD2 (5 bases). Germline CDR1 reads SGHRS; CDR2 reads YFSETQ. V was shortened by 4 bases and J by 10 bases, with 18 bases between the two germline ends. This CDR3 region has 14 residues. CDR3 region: CASSPAGEPREQFF. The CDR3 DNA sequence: TGCGCCAGCAGCCCAGCCGGGGAACCAAGGGAGCAGTTCTTC.